This TCR beta chain was retrieved from a study of T cells of healthy individuals listed by TCRdb under 2018. The V and J ends are trimmed by 8 bases and 2 bases, leaving 11 bases between them. From the germline V gene, CDR1 is SGHAT and CDR2 is FQNNGV. The CDR3 starts with the cysteine, ends with the phenylalanine, and has 13 residues. Of the read, only the CDR3 DNA is kept; its 39 bases are in frame from base 1. Turning to this clonotype: Its binding antigen is unknown. No base-level quality is on record; no much larger clone is a single base apart.

Receptor libraries were prepared by 5' RACE. Sequencing was performed on an Illumina MiSeq. Using fastp at Q25 and MiXCR, TCRdb reprocessed the public reads and kept productive beta chains. A single entry per CDR3 protein holds the most common genes and DNA from its merged rows. Within this sample are under 70,000 distinct CDR3 sequences, with about 15% of them counted one time only. The ten top clones hold about 16% of the sample. The chain employs TRBV11-2 and TRBJ2-3; the D gene is possibly TRBD2, with 5 bases matching. The TCR comes from a human donor in good health. At the DNA level, the sequence is TGTGCCAGCCCGGGATTATCCACAGATACGCAGTATTTT. Translated, this is CASPGLSTDTQYF.